The clone carrying this T cell receptor beta chain was found many times. Antigen unknown. Sample-barcoded 5' priming and a J-beta primer mix drove a second PCR of about 7 to 11 cycles. Through a template-switch adaptor with 12 random nucleotides, each cDNA molecule received a tag. TCRdb used MiXCR to reprocess the 5' RACE reads, holding one entry per CDR3 protein. Among 800,000 to 950,000 distinct CDR3 sequences listed, 25% to 35% were seen once. This entry comes from a study of blood T cells in healthy people across ages. This CDR3 comprises 17 residues. Trimming took 5 bases from V and 0 from J; bases not matched to a gene: 10. CDR1 and CDR2 from the germline V gene are SGHTA and FQGNSA. The study, taken as a whole, reports: As naive T cell percentage varied, TCR beta diversity correlated strongly with it.

The same data also went into a second study, on T cells of mothers and their children. That study adds: Once extracted, all RNA went into cDNA synthesis at roughly 1.4 ug per 15 ul. Per child, 3 million or so TCR beta CDR3 reads were obtained, against over 10 million per mother.

Sequenced sample: blood. V usage is TRBV7-2 and J usage is TRBJ2-4; 7 bases fit TRBD1. This clonotype originated in a woman in her thirties or forties in good health. DNA for the CDR3: TGTGCCAGCAGCCCTCTACAGGGGCCGCTAGCCAAAAACATTCAGTACTTC. Encoded protein: CASSPLQGPLAKNIQYF.